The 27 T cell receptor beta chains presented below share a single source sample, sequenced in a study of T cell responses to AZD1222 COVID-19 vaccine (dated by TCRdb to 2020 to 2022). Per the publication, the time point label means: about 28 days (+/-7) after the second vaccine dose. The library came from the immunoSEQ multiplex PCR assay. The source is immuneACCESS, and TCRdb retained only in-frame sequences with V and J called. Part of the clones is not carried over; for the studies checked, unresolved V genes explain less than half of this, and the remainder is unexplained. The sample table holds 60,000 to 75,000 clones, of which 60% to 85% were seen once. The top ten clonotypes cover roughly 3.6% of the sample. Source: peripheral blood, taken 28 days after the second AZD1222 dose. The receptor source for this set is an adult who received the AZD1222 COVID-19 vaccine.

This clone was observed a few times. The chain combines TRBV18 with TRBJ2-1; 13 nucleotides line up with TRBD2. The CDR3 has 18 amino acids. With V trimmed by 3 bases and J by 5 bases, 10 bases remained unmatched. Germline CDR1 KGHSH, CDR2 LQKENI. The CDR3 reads CASSPRLAGGSGNNEQFF. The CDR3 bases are TGTGCCAGCTCACCCCGACTAGCGGGGGGTTCGGGCAACAATGAGCAGTTCTTC.

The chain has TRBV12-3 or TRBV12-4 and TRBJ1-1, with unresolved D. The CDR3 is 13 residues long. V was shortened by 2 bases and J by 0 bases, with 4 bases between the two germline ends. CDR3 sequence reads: CASSLRLNTEAFF. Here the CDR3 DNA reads TGTGCCAGCAGTTTACGATTGAACACTGAAGCTTTCTTT.

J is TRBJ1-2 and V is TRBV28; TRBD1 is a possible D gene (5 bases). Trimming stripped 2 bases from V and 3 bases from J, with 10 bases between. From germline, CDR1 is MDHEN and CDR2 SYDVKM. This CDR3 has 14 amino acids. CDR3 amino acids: CASSLDSQHYGYTF. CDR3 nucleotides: TGTGCCAGCAGTTTAGACAGTCAACACTATGGCTACACCTTC.

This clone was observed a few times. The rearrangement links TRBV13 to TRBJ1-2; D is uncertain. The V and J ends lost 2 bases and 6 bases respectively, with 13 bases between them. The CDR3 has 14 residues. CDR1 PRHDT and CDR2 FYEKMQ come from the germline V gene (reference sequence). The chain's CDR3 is CASSLSKGTNGYTF. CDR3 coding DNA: TGTGCCAGCAGCTTATCGAAGGGTACGAATGGCTACACCTTC.

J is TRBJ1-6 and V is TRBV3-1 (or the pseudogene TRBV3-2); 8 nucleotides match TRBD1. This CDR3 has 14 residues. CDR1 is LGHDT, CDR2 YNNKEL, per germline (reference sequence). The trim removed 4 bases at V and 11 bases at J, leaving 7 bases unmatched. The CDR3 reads CASSPTGGLAPLHF. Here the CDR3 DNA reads TGTGCCAGCAGCCCTACAGGGGGTCTGGCACCCCTCCACTTT.

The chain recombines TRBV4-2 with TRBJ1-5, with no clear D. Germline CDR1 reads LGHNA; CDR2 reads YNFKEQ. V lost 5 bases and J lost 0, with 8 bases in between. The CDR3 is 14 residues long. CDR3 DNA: TGTGCCAGCAGCGTGGGGATTAGCAATCAGCCCCAGCATTTT. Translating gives CASSVGISNQPQHF.

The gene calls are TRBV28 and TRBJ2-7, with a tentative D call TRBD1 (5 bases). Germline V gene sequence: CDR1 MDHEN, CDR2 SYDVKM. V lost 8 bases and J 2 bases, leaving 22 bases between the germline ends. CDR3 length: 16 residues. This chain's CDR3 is CASLGFRAATPYEQYF. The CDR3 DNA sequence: TGTGCCAGCCTCGGGTTCAGGGCGGCGACTCCCTACGAGCAGTACTTC.

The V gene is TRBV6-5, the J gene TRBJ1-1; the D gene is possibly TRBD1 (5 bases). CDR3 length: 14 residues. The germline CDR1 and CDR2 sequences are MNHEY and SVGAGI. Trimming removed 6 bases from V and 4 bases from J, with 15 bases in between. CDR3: CASRRQRGPTEAFF. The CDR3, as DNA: TGTGCCAGCAGACGACAAAGGGGACCCACTGAAGCTTTCTTT.

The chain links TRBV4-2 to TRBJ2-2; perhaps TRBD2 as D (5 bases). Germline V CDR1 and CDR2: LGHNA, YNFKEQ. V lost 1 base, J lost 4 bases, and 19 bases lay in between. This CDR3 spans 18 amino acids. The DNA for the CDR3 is TGTGCCAGCAGCCAAGCGTTAGGGTCGGGGATGGGCACCGGGGAGCTGTTTTTT. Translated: CASSQALGSGMGTGELFF.

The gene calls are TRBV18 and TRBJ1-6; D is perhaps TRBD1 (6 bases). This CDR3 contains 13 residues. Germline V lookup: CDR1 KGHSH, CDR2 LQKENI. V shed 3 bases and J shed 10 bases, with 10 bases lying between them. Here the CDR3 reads CASSPNRESPLHF. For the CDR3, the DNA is TGTGCCAGCTCACCCAACAGGGAATCACCCCTCCACTTT.

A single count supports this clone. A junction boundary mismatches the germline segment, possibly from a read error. The CDR3 here is CTSRTGFGYNSPLHF. CDR3 bases: TGTACCAGCAGGACCGGTTTTGGCTATAATTCACCCCTCCACTTT. The chain combines TRBV27 with TRBJ1-6; D is undetermined. The V gene's germline CDR1 is MNHEY and CDR2 SMNVEV (reference sequence). The CDR3 consists of 15 residues.

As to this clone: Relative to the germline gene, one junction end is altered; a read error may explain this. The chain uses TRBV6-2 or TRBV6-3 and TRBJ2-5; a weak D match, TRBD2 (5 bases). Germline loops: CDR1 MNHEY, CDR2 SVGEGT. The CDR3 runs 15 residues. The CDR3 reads CASSHSATRRETQYF. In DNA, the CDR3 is TGTGCCAGCAGTCACTCAGCTACTAGGCGCGAGACCCAGTACTTC.

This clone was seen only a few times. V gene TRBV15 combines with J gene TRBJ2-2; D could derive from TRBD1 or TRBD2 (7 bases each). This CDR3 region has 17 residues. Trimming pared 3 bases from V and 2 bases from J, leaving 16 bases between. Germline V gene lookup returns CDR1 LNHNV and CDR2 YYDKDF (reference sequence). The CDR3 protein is CATSSLRGTVNTGELFF. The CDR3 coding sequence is TGTGCCACCAGCAGCCTGCGGGGGACAGTTAACACCGGGGAGCTGTTTTTT.

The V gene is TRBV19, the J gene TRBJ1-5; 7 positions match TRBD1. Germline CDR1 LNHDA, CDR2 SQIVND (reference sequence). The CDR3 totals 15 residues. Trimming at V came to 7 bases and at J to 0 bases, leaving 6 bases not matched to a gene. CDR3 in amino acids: CASKAQGYSNQPQHF. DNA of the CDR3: TGTGCCAGTAAGGCACAGGGGTATAGCAATCAGCCCCAGCATTTT. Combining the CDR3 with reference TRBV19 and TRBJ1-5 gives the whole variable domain DGGITQSPKYLFRKEGQNVTLSCEQNLNHDAMYWYRQDPGQGLRLIYYSQIVNDFQKGDIAEGYSVSREKKESFPLTVTSAQKNPTAFYLCASKAQGYSNQPQHFGDGTRLSIL.

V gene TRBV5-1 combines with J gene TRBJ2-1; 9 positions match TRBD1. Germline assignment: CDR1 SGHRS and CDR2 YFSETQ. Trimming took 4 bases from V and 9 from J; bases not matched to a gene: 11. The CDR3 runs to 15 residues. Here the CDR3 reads CASSVQGAGNGEQFF. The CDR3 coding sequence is TGCGCCAGCAGCGTACAGGGGGCAGGTAATGGTGAGCAGTTCTTC.

CDR3 in DNA: TGTGCCAGCAGCCAAGACCCTAAACGGGGGTTTAATTCACCCCTCCACTTT. Translating it yields CASSQDPKRGFNSPLHF. The rearrangement links TRBV14 to TRBJ1-6; perhaps TRBD1 as D (5 bases). Germline V CDR1 and CDR2: SGHDN, FVKESK. V was cut by 0 bases and J by 6 bases, with 15 bases left in between. The CDR3 length is 17 residues.

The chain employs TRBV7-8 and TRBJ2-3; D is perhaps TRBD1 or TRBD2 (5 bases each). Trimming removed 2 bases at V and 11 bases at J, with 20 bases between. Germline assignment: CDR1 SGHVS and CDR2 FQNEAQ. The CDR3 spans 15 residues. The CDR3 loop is CASSLNLGPDPEQYF. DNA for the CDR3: TGTGCCAGCAGCTTAAATCTGGGACCCGATCCAGAGCAGTATTTT.

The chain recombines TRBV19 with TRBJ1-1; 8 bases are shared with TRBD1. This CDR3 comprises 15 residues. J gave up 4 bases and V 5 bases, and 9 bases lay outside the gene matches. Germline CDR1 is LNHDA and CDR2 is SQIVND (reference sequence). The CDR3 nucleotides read TGTGCCAGTAGTTCAGCAGGGGGCACGGGCACTGAAGCTTTCTTT. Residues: CASSSAGGTGTEAFF. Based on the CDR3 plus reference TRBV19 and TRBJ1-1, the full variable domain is DGGITQSPKYLFRKEGQNVTLSCEQNLNHDAMYWYRQDPGQGLRLIYYSQIVNDFQKGDIAEGYSVSREKKESFPLTVTSAQKNPTAFYLCASSSAGGTGTEAFFGQGTRLTVV.

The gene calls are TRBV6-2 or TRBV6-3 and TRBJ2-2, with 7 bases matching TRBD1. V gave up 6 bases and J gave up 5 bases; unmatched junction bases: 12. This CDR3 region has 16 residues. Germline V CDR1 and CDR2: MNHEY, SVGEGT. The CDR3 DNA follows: TGTGCCAGCAGCCGTACCGGGACAGCTTTGACCGGGGAGCTGTTTTTT. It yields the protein CASSRTGTALTGELFF.

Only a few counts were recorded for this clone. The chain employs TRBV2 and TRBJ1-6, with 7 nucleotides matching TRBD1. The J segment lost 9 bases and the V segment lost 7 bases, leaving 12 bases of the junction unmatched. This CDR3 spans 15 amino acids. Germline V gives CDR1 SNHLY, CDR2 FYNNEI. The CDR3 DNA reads TGTGCCAGCAAACTGGGACAGCCAAGGCGTTCACCCCTCCACTTT. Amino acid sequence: CASKLGQPRRSPLHF.

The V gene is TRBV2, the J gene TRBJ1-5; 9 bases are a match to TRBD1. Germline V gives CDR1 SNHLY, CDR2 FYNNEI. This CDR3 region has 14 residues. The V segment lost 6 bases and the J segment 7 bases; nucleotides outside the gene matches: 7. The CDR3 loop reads CASSLDRGRQPQHF. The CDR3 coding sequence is TGTGCCAGCAGCTTGGACAGGGGACGCCAGCCCCAGCATTTT.

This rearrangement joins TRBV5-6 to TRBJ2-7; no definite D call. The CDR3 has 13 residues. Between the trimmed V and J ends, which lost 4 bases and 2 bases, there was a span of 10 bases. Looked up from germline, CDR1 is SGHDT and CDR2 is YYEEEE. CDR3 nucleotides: TGTGCCAGCAGCCCAGGCGCGACCTACGAGCAGTACTTC. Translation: CASSPGATYEQYF.

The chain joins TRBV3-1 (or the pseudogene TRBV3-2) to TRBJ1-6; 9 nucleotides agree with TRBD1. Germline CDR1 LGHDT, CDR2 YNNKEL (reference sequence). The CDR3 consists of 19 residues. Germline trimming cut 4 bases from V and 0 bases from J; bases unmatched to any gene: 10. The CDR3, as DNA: TGTGCCAGCAGCCCACCGACAGGGGGAGGAAGCTCCTATAATTCACCCCTCCACTTT. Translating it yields CASSPPTGGGSSYNSPLHF.

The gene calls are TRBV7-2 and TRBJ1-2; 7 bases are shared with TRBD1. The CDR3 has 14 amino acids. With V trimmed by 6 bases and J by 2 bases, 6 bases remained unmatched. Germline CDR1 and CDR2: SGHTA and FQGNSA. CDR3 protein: CASSPGQVNYGYTF. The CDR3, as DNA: TGTGCCAGCAGTCCCGGACAGGTCAACTATGGCTACACCTTC.

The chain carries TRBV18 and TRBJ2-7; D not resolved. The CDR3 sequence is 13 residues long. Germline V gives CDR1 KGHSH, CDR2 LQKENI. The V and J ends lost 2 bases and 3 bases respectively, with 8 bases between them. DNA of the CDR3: TGTGCCAGCTCACCATCACCCCTCTACGAGCAGTACTTC. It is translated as CASSPSPLYEQYF.

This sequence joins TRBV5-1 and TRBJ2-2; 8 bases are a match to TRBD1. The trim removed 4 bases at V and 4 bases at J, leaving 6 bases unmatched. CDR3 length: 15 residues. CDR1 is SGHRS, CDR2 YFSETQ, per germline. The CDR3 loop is CASSKDRGVTGELFF. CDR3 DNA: TGCGCCAGCAGCAAAGACAGGGGTGTCACCGGGGAGCTGTTTTTT.

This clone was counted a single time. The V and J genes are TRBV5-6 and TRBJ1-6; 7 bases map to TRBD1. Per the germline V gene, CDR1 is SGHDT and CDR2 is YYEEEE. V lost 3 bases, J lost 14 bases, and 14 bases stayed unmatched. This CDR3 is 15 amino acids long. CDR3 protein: CASSWRGTDQFTLHF. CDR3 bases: TGTGCCAGCAGCTGGCGAGGGACAGACCAATTCACCCTCCACTTT.